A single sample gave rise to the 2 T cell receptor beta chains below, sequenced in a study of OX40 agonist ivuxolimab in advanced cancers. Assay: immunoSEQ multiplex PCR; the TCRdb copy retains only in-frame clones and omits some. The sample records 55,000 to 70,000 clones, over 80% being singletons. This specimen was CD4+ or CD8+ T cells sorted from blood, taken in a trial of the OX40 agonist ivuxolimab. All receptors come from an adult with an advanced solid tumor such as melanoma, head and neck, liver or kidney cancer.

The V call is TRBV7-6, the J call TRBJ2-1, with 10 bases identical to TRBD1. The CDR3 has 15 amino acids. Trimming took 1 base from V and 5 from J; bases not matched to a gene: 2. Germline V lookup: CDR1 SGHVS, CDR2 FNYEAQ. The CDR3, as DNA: TGTGCCAGCAGCTTAGGGGGACAGGGGAACAATGAGCAGTTCTTC. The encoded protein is CASSLGGQGNNEQFF.

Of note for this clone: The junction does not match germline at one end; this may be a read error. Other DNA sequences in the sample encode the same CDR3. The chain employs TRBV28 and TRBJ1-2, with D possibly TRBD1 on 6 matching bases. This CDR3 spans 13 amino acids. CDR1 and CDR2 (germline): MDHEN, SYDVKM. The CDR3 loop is CASRTTGNYGYTF. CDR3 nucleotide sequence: TGTGCCAGCAGGACGACAGGAAACTATGGTTACACCTTC.